The 22 T cell receptor beta chains in this list originate from one sample, sequenced in a study of blood T cell repertoires in COVID-19 (dated by TCRdb to about 2020). The library was produced with the immunoSEQ multiplex PCR assay. TCRdb's version of the immuneACCESS table is confined to in-frame rearrangements and falls short of the full clone set. An unresolved V gene accounts for under half of the shortfall where checked; the remainder is of unknown origin. The sample table shows 300,000 to 400,000 clones, and around 89% are seen once. Approximately 4% of the sample belongs to the ten largest clones. Sample: peripheral blood. These receptors came from a woman aged 50 to 60 with active or convalescent COVID-19.

The V gene is TRBV7-9, the J gene TRBJ2-1, with TRBD2 identical over 8 bases. The germline gives CDR1 SEHNR, CDR2 FQNEAQ (reference sequence). V dropped 2 bases and J dropped 2; count of bases not matched to a gene: 2. The CDR3 totals 15 residues. The CDR3 here is CASSLRSGAYNEQFF. DNA of the CDR3: TGTGCCAGCAGCTTACGTAGCGGGGCCTACAATGAGCAGTTCTTC.

V is TRBV5-5 and J is TRBJ2-1; 8 nucleotides agree with TRBD2. Losses at the gene ends were 4 bases for V and 0 bases for J; bases not matched to a gene: 6. The CDR3 covers 16 residues. Germline CDR1 is SGHKS and CDR2 is YYEKEE (reference sequence). CDR3 sequence reads: CASSQLAGSSYNEQFF. DNA of the CDR3: TGTGCCAGCAGCCAATTAGCGGGAAGCTCCTACAATGAGCAGTTCTTC.

The V call is TRBV15, the J call TRBJ2-3, with 8 bases identical to TRBD1. Germline CDR1 LNHNV, CDR2 YYDKDF (reference sequence). The CDR3 contains 15 residues. The junction had 2 bases not matched to a gene; V was cut back by 3 bases and J by 0 bases. The CDR3 region is CATSRDRESTDTQYF. CDR3 nucleotide sequence: TGTGCCACCAGCAGGGACAGGGAGAGCACAGATACGCAGTATTTT.

J is TRBJ2-5 and V is TRBV23-1; 8 bases line up with TRBD1. TRBV23-1 is filed as an ORF, its function uncertain. This CDR3 region has 15 residues. Germline trimming cut 0 bases from V and 5 bases from J; bases unmatched to any gene: 5. As DNA, the CDR3 is TGCGCCAGCAGTCAATCGGTCAGGGGGCTCGAGACCCAGTACTTC. Encoded protein: CASSQSVRGLETQYF.

The DNA for the CDR3 is TGTGCCAGTAGTATTGGTACAGGGCTGAACACCGGGGAGCTGTTTTTT. It translates to CASSIGTGLNTGELFF. J is TRBJ2-2 and V is TRBV19, with TRBD1 as a possible D gene (6 bases). CDR3 length: 16 amino acids. Per germline, CDR1 LNHDA and CDR2 SQIVND (reference sequence). Trimming removed 3 bases at V and 1 base at J, with 12 bases between.

The chain has TRBV5-1 and TRBJ1-2, with a possible D match to TRBD1 (6 bases). The CDR3 has 13 residues. Per the germline V gene, CDR1 is SGHRS and CDR2 is YFSETQ. V lost 3 bases and J lost 5, with 11 bases in between. DNA for the CDR3: TGCGCCAGCAGCTCCGGGACAAGTTATGGCTACACCTTC. It codes for CASSSGTSYGYTF.

The gene calls are TRBV9 and TRBJ2-1; D is undetermined. The CDR3 is made up of 20 amino acids. Germline CDR1 and CDR2: SGDLS and YYNGEE. Trimming left V 3 bases short and J 0 bases short, with 25 bases between. The CDR3 region has the DNA TGTGCCAGCAGCGACAGCATGGAAACCAGACACCGCAGCTCCTACAATGAGCAGTTCTTC. It translates to CASSDSMETRHRSSYNEQFF. Drawing the rest from reference TRBV9 and TRBJ2-1, the complete variable domain is DSGVTQTPKHLITATGQRVTLRCSPRSGDLSVYWYQQSLDQGLQFLIQYYNGEERAKGNILERFSAQQFPDLHSELNLSSLELGDSALYFCASSDSMETRHRSSYNEQFFGPGTRLTVL.

V and J are TRBV5-1 and TRBJ1-2, with 8 bases that match TRBD1. This CDR3 has 15 amino acids. Germline assignment: CDR1 SGHRS and CDR2 YFSETQ. V dropped 3 bases and J dropped 7; count of bases not matched to a gene: 11. The CDR3: CASSSLTGELSGYTF. CDR3 DNA sequence: TGCGCCAGCAGCTCCCTGACAGGGGAGTTGAGTGGCTACACCTTC.

J is TRBJ2-5 and V is TRBV11-2; D uncertain. CDR3 length: 14 amino acids. V lost 4 bases, J lost 2 bases, and 11 bases lay in between. CDR1 is SGHAT, CDR2 FQNNGV, per germline. The CDR3 loop is CASSYTAAQETQYF. The DNA of the CDR3 is TGTGCCAGCAGCTATACAGCAGCTCAAGAGACCCAGTACTTC.

This sequence joins TRBV19 and TRBJ1-5, with TRBD1 as a possible D gene (5 bases). Germline assignment: CDR1 LNHDA and CDR2 SQIVND (reference sequence). Trimming shortened V by 5 bases and J by 0 bases, and 17 bases separated the two germline ends. This CDR3 has 17 amino acids. The CDR3 nucleotides read TGTGCCAGTAGTCTTCAGGGAAGTTCTTATAGCAATCAGCCCCAGCATTTT. Amino acids: CASSLQGSSYSNQPQHF.

The V gene is TRBV4-3, the J gene TRBJ2-1; possibly TRBD1 for D (6 bases). Trimming took 5 bases from V and 7 from J, leaving 12 bases between them. This CDR3 region has 13 residues. Germline V gene data show CDR1 as LGHNA and CDR2 as YSLEER. The CDR3, as DNA: TGCGCCAGCAGCTACATCAGGGGAAATGAGCAGTTCTTC. It specifies CASSYIRGNEQFF.

The rearrangement uses TRBV9 and TRBJ2-1, with 11 bases identical to TRBD2. The V and J ends lost 2 bases and 6 bases, in that order; junction bases with no gene match: 4. The CDR3 runs to 15 residues. Germline CDR1 SGDLS, CDR2 YYNGEE. CDR3 DNA sequence: TGTGCCAGCAGCGTTAGCGGGAGGGTAGTCAATGAGCAGTTCTTC. It codes for CASSVSGRVVNEQFF. The variable domain in full, with the rest retrieved from reference TRBV9 and TRBJ2-1, is DSGVTQTPKHLITATGQRVTLRCSPRSGDLSVYWYQQSLDQGLQFLIQYYNGEERAKGNILERFSAQQFPDLHSELNLSSLELGDSALYFCASSVSGRVVNEQFFGPGTRLTVL.

The rearrangement uses TRBV24-1 and TRBJ2-5; TRBD1 is a possible D gene (7 bases). This CDR3 is 15 amino acids long. CDR1 is KGHDR and CDR2 is SFDVKD in the germline V gene. Trimming removed 3 bases from V and 7 bases from J, with 17 bases in between. The CDR3 region has the DNA TGTGCCACCAGTGATCCCGGGACAGCCGGGGGGACCCAGTACTTC. This sequence encodes CATSDPGTAGGTQYF.

This clone was recorded a few times. V and J are TRBV6-2 or TRBV6-3 and TRBJ1-2, with D unclear. Germline V CDR1 and CDR2: MNHEY, SVGEGT. The CDR3 length is 17 residues. Trimming removed 0 bases from V and 7 bases from J, with 21 bases in between. The CDR3 nucleotides are TGTGCCAGCAGTTACTCGTCCGCGGGGATCGGCTCTAGTGGCTACACCTTC. Its translation is CASSYSSAGIGSSGYTF.

V and J are TRBV3-1 (or the pseudogene TRBV3-2) and TRBJ1-6; 7 nucleotides match TRBD1. There are 12 residues in the CDR3. The germline V gene encodes CDR1 LGHDT and CDR2 YNNKEL (reference sequence). V dropped 4 bases and J dropped 14; count of bases not matched to a gene: 5. The CDR3, as DNA: TGTGCCAGCAGCCGACAGGGTCAAACCCTCCACTTT. Encoded protein: CASSRQGQTLHF.

This sequence joins TRBV4-1 and TRBJ2-2, with 7 positions matching TRBD1. Germline lookup yields CDR1 MGHRA and CDR2 YSYEKL. V shed 0 bases, J shed 4 bases, and the junction held 8 bases outside the gene matches. The CDR3 consists of 17 residues. The CDR3 region is CASSQESQGVATGELFF. The CDR3 DNA sequence: TGCGCCAGCAGCCAAGAATCCCAGGGGGTGGCCACCGGGGAGCTGTTTTTT.

This chain connects TRBV25-1 to TRBJ2-3, with D possibly being TRBD2 (7 bases). Germline V gives CDR1 MGHDK, CDR2 SYGVNS. Between the trimmed V and J ends, which lost 4 bases and 10 bases, there was a span of 9 bases. CDR3 length equals 11 residues. CDR3 loop: CASSGGGPQYF. Here the CDR3 DNA reads TGTGCCAGCAGTGGGGGGGGCCCGCAGTATTTT.

This rearrangement joins TRBV7-3 to TRBJ2-3, with D perhaps matching TRBD2 (6 bases). The CDR3 is 15 amino acids. Germline lookup yields CDR1 SGHTA and CDR2 FQGTGA. The V end lost 0 bases, the J end lost 4 bases, and 11 bases lay between the germline ends. CDR3 in DNA: TGTGCCAGCAGCTTAACGGGGGGTTTTTCAGATACGCAGTATTTT. Translating it yields CASSLTGGFSDTQYF.

The V and J genes are TRBV29-1 and TRBJ1-5; perhaps TRBD1 as D (5 bases). Deletions cut 4 bases from V and 4 bases from J, with 11 bases between. CDR1 SQVTM and CDR2 ANQGSEA come from the germline V gene. This CDR3 is built from 13 residues. The CDR3 DNA sequence: TGCAGCGTTGCCGCAGGGATTAATCAGCCCCAGCATTTT. It specifies CSVAAGINQPQHF. Full variable domain (remainder filled in from reference TRBV29-1 and TRBJ1-5): SAVISQKPSRDICQRGTSLTIQCQVDSQVTMMFWYRQQPGQSLTLIATANQGSEATYESGFVIDKFPISRPNLTFSTLTVSNMSPEDSSIYLCSVAAGINQPQHFGDGTRLSIL.

This chain uses TRBV5-6 with TRBJ1-3; 7 bases map to TRBD1. The trim removed 2 bases at V and 3 bases at J, leaving 2 bases unmatched. The CDR3 has 14 amino acids. Germline CDR1 reads SGHDT; CDR2 reads YYEEEE. The CDR3 sequence is CASSLGGNGNTIYF. The CDR3 bases are TGTGCCAGCAGCTTAGGGGGCAATGGAAACACCATATATTTT.

The chain joins TRBV6-6 to TRBJ2-7; 10 bases align to TRBD2. V was pared by 8 bases and J by 4 bases, with 8 bases of the junction left unmatched. Germline V CDR1 and CDR2: MNHNY, SVGAGI (reference sequence). The CDR3 consists of 14 residues. CDR3 loop: CASGASGGRYEQYF. The CDR3 DNA sequence: TGTGCCAGCGGCGCTAGCGGGGGACGGTACGAGCAGTACTTC.

The chain couples TRBV27 to TRBJ2-1; TRBD2 aligns across 11 bases. V shed 6 bases, J shed 5 bases, and the junction held 6 bases outside the gene matches. Germline V lookup: CDR1 MNHEY, CDR2 SMNVEV (reference sequence). CDR3 length: 15 amino acids. In DNA, the CDR3 is TGTGCCAGCAGCTCCGGGACTAGCGGTCACAATGAGCAGTTCTTC. Translating it yields CASSSGTSGHNEQFF.